The 7 T cell receptor beta chains presented below share a single source sample, sequenced in a study of blood T cell repertoires in COVID-19. The method was immunoSEQ multiplex PCR; TCRdb's version includes in-frame clones alone and lacks a portion of them. The table has about 210,000 clones, approximately 85% seen once. The sample taken for sequencing was peripheral blood. All receptors derive from a woman of 80 years or more with acute or convalescent COVID-19.

The V and J genes are TRBV4-1 and TRBJ1-1, with 7 bases identical to TRBD1. Germline CDR1 and CDR2: MGHRA and YSYEKL. The CDR3 is made up of 14 amino acids. V lost 5 bases and J lost 3; bases outside the gene matches: 6. CDR3: CASSKTGVHTEAFF. The CDR3 region has the DNA TGCGCCAGCAGCAAAACAGGGGTTCACACTGAAGCTTTCTTT.

A single count supports this clone. This chain uses TRBV7-2 with TRBJ2-7; 9 bases are a match to TRBD2. CDR3 size: 17 residues. The J segment lost 0 bases and the V segment lost 8 bases, leaving 14 bases of the junction unmatched. Per germline, CDR1 SGHTA and CDR2 FQGNSA. The CDR3 nucleotides are TGTGCCAGCGCTAGGGCGGGAGGGCCTTTGAGCTCCTACGAGCAGTACTTC. This codes for CASARAGGPLSSYEQYF.

The chain recombines TRBV9 with TRBJ1-1; perhaps TRBD1 as D (6 bases). Trimming pared 1 base from V and 1 base from J, leaving 8 bases between. The CDR3 runs 14 residues. Germline CDR1 and CDR2: SGDLS and YYNGEE. Written as DNA, the CDR3 is TGTGCCAGCAGCGTACAGGGGACGAACACTGAAGCTTTCTTT. Residues: CASSVQGTNTEAFF.

The chain recombines TRBV9 with TRBJ2-2; 11 nucleotides align to TRBD2. The length of the CDR3 is 15 residues. Germline V gives CDR1 SGDLS, CDR2 YYNGEE. J gave up 9 bases and V 4 bases, and 8 bases lay outside the gene matches. CDR3: CASSLIAGGRRELFF. In DNA form, the CDR3 reads TGTGCCAGCAGCCTCATAGCGGGAGGGCGTCGGGAGCTGTTTTTT.

J is TRBJ2-5 and V is TRBV10-3; 11 nucleotides align to TRBD2. With V trimmed by 5 bases and J by 5 bases, 1 base remained unmatched. The V gene's germline CDR1 is ENHRY and CDR2 SYGVKD. The length of the CDR3 is 13 residues. This chain's CDR3 is CAISLAGGETQYF. In nucleotides, the CDR3 is TGTGCCATCAGTCTAGCGGGAGGCGAGACCCAGTACTTC.

The CDR3 DNA sequence: TGTGCCAGTAGTCGGACAGGGGCGGCCAAAAACATTCAGTACTTC. Residues: CASSRTGAAKNIQYF. The chain recombines TRBV19 with TRBJ2-4; 9 nucleotides match TRBD1. The CDR3 loop spans 15 amino acids. With 5 bases clipped from V and 1 base from J, the junction kept 3 bases outside the gene matches. Per the germline V gene, CDR1 is LNHDA and CDR2 is SQIVND (reference sequence).

This clone has only a few counts. CDR3 loop: CAWSVTQGLSYTF. CDR3 DNA sequence: TGTGCCTGGAGTGTAACGCAGGGTTTAAGCTACACCTTC. The chain carries TRBV30 and TRBJ1-2; TRBD1 is a possible D gene (5 bases). The CDR3 sequence is 13 residues long. Germline V CDR1 and CDR2: GTSNPN, SVGIG (reference sequence). V was shortened by 0 bases and J by 9 bases, with 14 bases between the two germline ends.